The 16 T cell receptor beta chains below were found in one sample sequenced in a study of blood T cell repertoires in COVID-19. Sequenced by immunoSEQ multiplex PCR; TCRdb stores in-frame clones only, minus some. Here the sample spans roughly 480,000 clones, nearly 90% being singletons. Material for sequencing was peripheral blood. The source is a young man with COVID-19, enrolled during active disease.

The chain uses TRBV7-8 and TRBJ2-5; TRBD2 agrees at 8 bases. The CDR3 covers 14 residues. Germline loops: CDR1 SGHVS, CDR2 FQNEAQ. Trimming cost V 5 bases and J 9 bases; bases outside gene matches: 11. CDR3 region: CASSPTGTRAAQYF. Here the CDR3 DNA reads TGTGCCAGCAGCCCAACCGGGACTAGGGCGGCCCAGTACTTC. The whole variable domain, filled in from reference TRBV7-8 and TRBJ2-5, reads GAGVSQSPRYKVAKRGQDVALRCDPISGHVSLFWYQQALGQGPEFLTYFQNEAQLDKSGLPSDRFFAERPEGSVSTLKIQRTQQEDSAVYLCASSPTGTRAAQYFGPGTRLLVL.

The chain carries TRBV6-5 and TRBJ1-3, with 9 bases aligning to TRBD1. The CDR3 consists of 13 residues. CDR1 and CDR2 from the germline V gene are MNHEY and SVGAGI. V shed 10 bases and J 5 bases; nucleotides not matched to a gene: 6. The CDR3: CATQGAVRNTIYF. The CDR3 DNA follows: TGTGCCACACAGGGGGCGGTGAGAAACACCATATATTTT.

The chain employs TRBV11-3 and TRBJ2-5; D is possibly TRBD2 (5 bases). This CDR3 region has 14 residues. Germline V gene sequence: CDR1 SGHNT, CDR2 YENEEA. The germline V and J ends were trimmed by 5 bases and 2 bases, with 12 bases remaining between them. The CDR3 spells CASSPTAGQETQYF. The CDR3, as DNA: TGTGCCAGCAGCCCTACTGCGGGTCAAGAGACCCAGTACTTC.

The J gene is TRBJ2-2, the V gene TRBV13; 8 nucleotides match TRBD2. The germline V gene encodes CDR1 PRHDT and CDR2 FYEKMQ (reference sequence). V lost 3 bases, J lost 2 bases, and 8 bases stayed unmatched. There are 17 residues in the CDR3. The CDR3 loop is CASSFNGLAQNTGELFF. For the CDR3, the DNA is TGTGCCAGCAGCTTCAACGGACTAGCTCAAAACACCGGGGAGCTGTTTTTT.

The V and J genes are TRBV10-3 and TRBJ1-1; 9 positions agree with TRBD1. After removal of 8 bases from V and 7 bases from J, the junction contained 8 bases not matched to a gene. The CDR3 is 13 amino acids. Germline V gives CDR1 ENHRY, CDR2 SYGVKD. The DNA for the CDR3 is TGTGCCATCCAAGGACAGGGGTCGAGTGAAGCTTTCTTT. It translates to CAIQGQGSSEAFF.

The CDR3 sequence is CASSEMGREHQPQHF. The DNA of the CDR3 is TGTGCCAGCAGTGAAATGGGCAGGGAACATCAGCCCCAGCATTTT. This chain connects TRBV6-1 to TRBJ1-5, with D maybe TRBD1 (5 bases). V was clipped by 2 bases and J by 5 bases, with 13 bases between them. The CDR3 covers 15 residues. Germline V gene data show CDR1 as MNHNS and CDR2 as SASEGT.

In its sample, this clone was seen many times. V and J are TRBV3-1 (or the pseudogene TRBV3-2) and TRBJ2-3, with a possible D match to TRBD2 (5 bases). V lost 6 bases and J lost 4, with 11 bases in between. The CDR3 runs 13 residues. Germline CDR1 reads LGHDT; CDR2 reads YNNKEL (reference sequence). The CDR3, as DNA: TGTGCCAGCAGTCTCCCACTAGCAGATACGCAGTATTTT. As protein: CASSLPLADTQYF.

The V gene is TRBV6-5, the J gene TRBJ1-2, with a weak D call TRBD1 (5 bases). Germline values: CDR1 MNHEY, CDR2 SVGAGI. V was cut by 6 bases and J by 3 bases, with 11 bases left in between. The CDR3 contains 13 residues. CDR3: CASSPSRDYGYTF. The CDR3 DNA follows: TGTGCCAGCAGCCCCAGCAGGGACTATGGCTACACCTTC.

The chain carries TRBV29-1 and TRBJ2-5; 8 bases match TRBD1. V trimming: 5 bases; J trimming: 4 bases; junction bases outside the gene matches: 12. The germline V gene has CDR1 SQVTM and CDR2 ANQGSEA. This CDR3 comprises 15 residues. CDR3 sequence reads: CSVQPSRGLGETQYF. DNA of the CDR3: TGCAGCGTTCAACCGTCCAGGGGGCTAGGAGAGACCCAGTACTTC.

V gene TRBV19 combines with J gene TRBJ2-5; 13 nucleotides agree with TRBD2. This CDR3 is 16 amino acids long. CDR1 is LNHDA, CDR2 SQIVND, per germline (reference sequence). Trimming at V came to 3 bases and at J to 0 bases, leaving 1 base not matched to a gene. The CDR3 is CASSMGLAGYQETQYF. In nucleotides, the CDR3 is TGTGCCAGTAGTATGGGACTAGCGGGGTACCAAGAGACCCAGTACTTC.

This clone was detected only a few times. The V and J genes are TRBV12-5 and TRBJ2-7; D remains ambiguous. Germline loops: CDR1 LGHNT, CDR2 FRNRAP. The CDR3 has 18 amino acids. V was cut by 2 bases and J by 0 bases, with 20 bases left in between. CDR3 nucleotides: TGTGCTAGTGGTTTGACACAATCCTTACTAAGGAGCTCCTACGAGCAGTACTTC. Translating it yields CASGLTQSLLRSSYEQYF. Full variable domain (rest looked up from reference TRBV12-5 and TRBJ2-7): DARVTQTPRHKVTEMGQEVTMRCQPILGHNTVFWYRQTMMQGLELLAYFRNRAPLDDSGMPKDRFSAEMPDATLATLKIQPSEPRDSAVYFCASGLTQSLLRSSYEQYFGPGTRLTVT.

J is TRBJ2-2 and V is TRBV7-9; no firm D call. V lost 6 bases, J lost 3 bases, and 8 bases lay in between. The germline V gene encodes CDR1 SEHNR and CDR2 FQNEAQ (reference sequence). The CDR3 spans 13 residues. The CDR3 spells CASRLEYTGELFF. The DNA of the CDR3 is TGTGCCAGCAGGCTCGAGTACACCGGGGAGCTGTTTTTT. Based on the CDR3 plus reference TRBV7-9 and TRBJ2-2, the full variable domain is DTGVSQNPRHKITKRGQNVTFRCDPISEHNRLYWYRQTLGQGPEFLTYFQNEAQLEKSRLLSDRFSAERPKGSFSTLEIQRTEQGDSAMYLCASRLEYTGELFFGEGSRLTVL.

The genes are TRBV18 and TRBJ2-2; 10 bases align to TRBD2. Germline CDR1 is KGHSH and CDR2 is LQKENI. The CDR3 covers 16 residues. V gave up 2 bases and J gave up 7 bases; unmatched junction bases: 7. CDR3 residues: CASSPRTSGGSGELFF. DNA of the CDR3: TGTGCCAGCTCACCAAGGACTAGCGGAGGCAGCGGGGAGCTGTTTTTT.

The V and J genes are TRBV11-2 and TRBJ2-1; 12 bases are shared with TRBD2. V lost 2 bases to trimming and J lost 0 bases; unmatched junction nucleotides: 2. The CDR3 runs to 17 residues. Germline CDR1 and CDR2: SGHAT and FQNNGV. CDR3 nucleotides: TGTGCCAGCAGCTTAACTAGCGGGAGGCCCTCCTACAATGAGCAGTTCTTC. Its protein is CASSLTSGRPSYNEQFF.

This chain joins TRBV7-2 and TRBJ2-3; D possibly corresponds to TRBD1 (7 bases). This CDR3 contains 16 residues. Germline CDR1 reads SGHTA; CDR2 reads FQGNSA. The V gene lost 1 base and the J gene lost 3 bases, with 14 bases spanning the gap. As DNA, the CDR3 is TGTGCCAGCAGCTTAGGCGGCAGGGGGAGGACAGATACGCAGTATTTT. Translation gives CASSLGGRGRTDTQYF. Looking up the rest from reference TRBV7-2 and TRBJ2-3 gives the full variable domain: GAGVSQSPSNKVTEKGKDVELRCDPISGHTALYWYRQSLGQGLEFLIYFQGNSAPDKSGLPSDRFSAERTGGSVSTLTIQRTQQEDSAVYLCASSLGGRGRTDTQYFGPGTRLTVL.

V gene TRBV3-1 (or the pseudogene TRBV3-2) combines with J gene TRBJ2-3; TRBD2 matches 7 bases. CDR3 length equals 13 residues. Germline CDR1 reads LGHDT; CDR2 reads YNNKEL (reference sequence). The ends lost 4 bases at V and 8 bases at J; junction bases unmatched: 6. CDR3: CASSPRLAGTQYF. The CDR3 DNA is TGTGCCAGCAGCCCGCGACTAGCCGGTACGCAGTATTTT.